The subject of this entry is one T cell receptor beta chain. Its antigen remains unidentified. No quality values exist for individual bases; no much larger clone is one base distant. Taken from cysteine to phenylalanine, the CDR3 has 14 residues. CDR3 DNA only is kept here, 42 bases in frame from base 1. Trimming takes 2 bases from V and 4 bases from J, and the germline ends sit 14 bases apart. Taken from the germline V gene (reference sequence), the CDR1 and CDR2 loops are GTSNPN and SVGIG. This record comes from a study of CD8+CD57+ T cells in acquired aplastic anemia (dated by TCRdb to 2016 to 2019). Regarding the study in general: Extracted DNA from sorted CD4+ and CD8+ cells averaged around 3.4 ug, ranging from about 0.17 to 27.4 ug. For healthy donor samples, the average read count was about 10 million for CD4+ cells and approximately 11 million for CD8+ cells. Study-wide findings and limitations: CD8+ Simpson's diversity did not differ significantly between patients and healthy controls (P=0.060). Around 28 CD8+ CDR3 sequences were found to be shared between patients and controls, but these sequences appeared to be highly expressed in patients and within the immunodominant clones of the patients.

Genomic DNA served as template for TCR beta VDJ combination and CDR3 sequence profiling. TCR repertoire sequencing was run on an Illumina HiSeq 2000. As for the original processing: TRBV/TRBJ rearrangement plots, CDR3 size and DJ length profiles, and Simpson's diversity index were used to evaluate the repertoires. The immunodominant clone was defined as the most abundant DNA sequence in deep sequencing data. CDR3 amino acid sequences were checked for sharing between subjects and were compared against published repertoires and the VDJdb database. TCRdb reanalyzed the raw reads on its own, using fastp at Q25 for trimming and MiXCR for clone calling, and kept in-frame beta chains. Duplicate CDR3 protein sequences are folded into a single record with the most common DNA and genes. The V and J calls and clone size come from TCRdb's table, not from the authors' own analysis. This sample gives around 150,000 distinct CDR3 sequences in total; around two fifths of them show up just once. The ten most abundant clones make up 7.5% to 9.5% of the sample.

In the study, sorted CD4+ and CD8+ blood T cells from patients with severe aplastic anemia and from healthy subjects underwent deep sequencing of TCR repertoires. Ficoll-Paque density gradient centrifugation was used to isolate peripheral blood mononuclear cells. Before DNA was extracted, CD4+ and CD8+ T cells were sorted using either FACS or magnetic beads. The sample was sorted CD4+, CD8+, or CD8+CD57+ T cells (not recorded which) from PBMCs. This sequence was found in a human donor in good health, serving as a control. This receptor chain uses TRBV30 and TRBJ1-2, with no reliable assignment of the D segment. The CDR3 region reads CAWSPQPGLYGYTF. The nucleotide sequence is given as TGTGCCTGGAGTCCACAACCGGGCCTCTATGGCTACACCTTC.